The next 15 T cell receptor beta chains were all read from a single sample in a study of T cell responses to AZD1222 COVID-19 vaccine. TCRdb keeps only in-frame clones here, not all; method: immunoSEQ multiplex PCR. Of tens of thousands of clones in the sample, over 75% were seen once. Material: peripheral blood, obtained 28 days after the second AZD1222 dose. All receptors come from an adult who received the AZD1222 COVID-19 vaccine.

The rearrangement joins TRBV28 to TRBJ1-6, with TRBD1 identical over 8 bases. The CDR3 is made up of 14 amino acids. The V gene end was trimmed by 6 bases and the J gene end by 14 bases; junction bases not matched to a gene: 12. The germline V gene has CDR1 MDHEN and CDR2 SYDVKM. The CDR3 nucleotides read TGTGCCAGCAGCATAGGACAGGGAATAAGTTCCCTCCACTTT. This gives the protein CASSIGQGISSLHF.

In DNA, the CDR3 is TGCGCCAGCAGCTTGGTAGCGGGAGGGAGTGAAAAACTGTTTTTT. This translates into CASSLVAGGSEKLFF. The chain recombines TRBV5-1 with TRBJ1-4; D gene ambiguous. Per the germline V gene, CDR1 is SGHRS and CDR2 is YFSETQ. This CDR3 contains 15 residues. Trimming took 0 bases from V and 7 from J, leaving 13 bases between them.

The CDR3 loop is CASSEGTSGGQETQYF. The CDR3 region has the DNA TGTGCCAGCAGTGAAGGGACTAGCGGGGGCCAAGAGACCCAGTACTTC. The chain has TRBV6-4 and TRBJ2-5; 14 nucleotides match TRBD2. The CDR3 is 16 amino acids. Looked up from germline, CDR1 is MRHNA and CDR2 is SNTAGT. The trim removed 3 bases at V and 1 base at J, leaving 1 base unmatched.

V and J are TRBV7-2 and TRBJ2-2, with 10 bases fitting TRBD2. J was trimmed by 5 bases and V by 5 bases; bases with no gene match: 11. The germline gives CDR1 SGHTA, CDR2 FQGNSA. The CDR3 consists of 17 residues. DNA for the CDR3: TGTGCCAGCAGCCAGACCAGCGGGGGGGCCAGAACCGGGGAGCTGTTTTTT. Its translation: CASSQTSGGARTGELFF.

The chain combines TRBV14 with TRBJ1-1, with D possibly being TRBD1 (5 bases). V lost 5 bases and J 8 bases, leaving 15 bases between the germline ends. CDR3 length equals 13 residues. In germline, CDR1 is SGHDN, CDR2 FVKESK. In nucleotides, the CDR3 is TGTGCCAGCAGCGCCCGACAGCGACGGGAAGCTTTCTTT. Residues: CASSARQRREAFF.

The count of this clone is one. V gene TRBV18 combines with J gene TRBJ1-6; 7 positions agree with TRBD1. J gave up 11 bases and V 3 bases, and 4 bases lay outside the gene matches. CDR1 KGHSH and CDR2 LQKENI come from the germline V gene. The CDR3 spans 13 residues. The CDR3 is CASSPMDRTPLHF. The CDR3 DNA is TGTGCCAGCTCACCTATGGACAGGACACCCCTCCACTTT.

The genes are TRBV18 and TRBJ1-1; the D is unclear. Trimming removed 4 bases at V and 1 base at J, with 7 bases between. This CDR3 spans 13 amino acids. Germline values: CDR1 KGHSH, CDR2 LQKENI. The CDR3 DNA reads as TGTGCCAGCTCACTACGGGGGAACACTGAAGCTTTCTTT. Protein product: CASSLRGNTEAFF.

V is TRBV6-5 and J is TRBJ2-5; D is possibly TRBD2 (6 bases). Trimming took off 6 bases at V and 7 bases at J, with 15 bases between the two ends. Germline V lookup: CDR1 MNHEY, CDR2 SVGAGI. This CDR3 contains 13 residues. For the CDR3, the DNA is TGTGCCAGCAGGTCTACGGCCGGGGGGACCCAGTACTTC. This translates into CASRSTAGGTQYF.

CDR3 amino acids: CASRVGGSGYYEQYF. The CDR3 DNA reads TGTGCCAGCAGAGTAGGTGGCAGTGGGTACTACGAGCAGTACTTC. The J gene is TRBJ2-7, the V gene TRBV28; D gene uncertain. The CDR3 loop spans 15 amino acids. Germline values: CDR1 MDHEN, CDR2 SYDVKM. Trimming took 6 bases from V and 3 from J, leaving 18 bases between them.

The chain links TRBV7-8 to TRBJ2-3, with D tentatively TRBD2 (5 bases). CDR3 length equals 16 residues. V was shortened by 9 bases and J by 0 bases, with 19 bases between the two germline ends. Germline CDR1 is SGHVS and CDR2 is FQNEAQ. Written as DNA, the CDR3 is TGTGCCAGTACCCTCTCCCGGGATACTAGCACAGATACGCAGTATTTT. Translation: CASTLSRDTSTDTQYF.

The V call is TRBV2, the J call TRBJ1-2; TRBD1 might be the D (6 bases). CDR1 is SNHLY and CDR2 is FYNNEI in the germline V gene. This CDR3 is 13 amino acids long. Trimming took off 7 bases at V and 1 base at J, with 10 bases between the two ends. CDR3 in DNA: TGTGCCAGCAAAGGGGGTCGTAACTATGGCTACACCTTC. Its translation: CASKGGRNYGYTF.

V and J are TRBV7-9 and TRBJ1-1; D not certain. This CDR3 contains 13 residues. Germline CDR1 reads SEHNR; CDR2 reads FQNEAQ (reference sequence). V gave up 2 bases and J gave up 1 base, with 5 bases separating them. CDR3 region: CASSLRQNTEAFF. DNA of the CDR3: TGTGCCAGCAGCTTAAGACAGAACACTGAAGCTTTCTTT.

This clone was counted only a few times. The gene calls are TRBV3-1 (or the pseudogene TRBV3-2) and TRBJ1-1, with D uncertain. The germline V and J ends were trimmed by 1 base and 2 bases, with 5 bases remaining between them. From germline, CDR1 is LGHDT and CDR2 YNNKEL (reference sequence). The CDR3 sequence is 13 residues long. CDR3 loop: CASSQVSNTEAFF. The CDR3 coding sequence is TGTGCCAGCAGCCAAGTGAGTAACACTGAAGCTTTCTTT.

The chain is built from TRBV28 and TRBJ1-5; 12 bases map to TRBD1. There are 20 residues in the CDR3. Trimming took 3 bases from V and 7 from J; bases not matched to a gene: 19. CDR1 and CDR2 (germline): MDHEN, SYDVKM. The CDR3 loop reads CASSFWIRGQGARGGQPQHF. DNA of the CDR3: TGTGCCAGCAGTTTCTGGATCAGGGGACAGGGGGCGCGAGGCGGCCAGCCCCAGCATTTT.

The chain employs TRBV7-8 and TRBJ1-1; the D gene is possibly TRBD1 (6 bases). V lost 5 bases and J 11 bases, leaving 15 bases between the germline ends. The CDR3 totals 12 residues. Germline CDR1 reads SGHVS; CDR2 reads FQNEAQ. The CDR3 DNA reads TGTGCCAGCAGCCTGAGTAGGCAGGGGGCTTTCTTT. Translating it yields CASSLSRQGAFF.